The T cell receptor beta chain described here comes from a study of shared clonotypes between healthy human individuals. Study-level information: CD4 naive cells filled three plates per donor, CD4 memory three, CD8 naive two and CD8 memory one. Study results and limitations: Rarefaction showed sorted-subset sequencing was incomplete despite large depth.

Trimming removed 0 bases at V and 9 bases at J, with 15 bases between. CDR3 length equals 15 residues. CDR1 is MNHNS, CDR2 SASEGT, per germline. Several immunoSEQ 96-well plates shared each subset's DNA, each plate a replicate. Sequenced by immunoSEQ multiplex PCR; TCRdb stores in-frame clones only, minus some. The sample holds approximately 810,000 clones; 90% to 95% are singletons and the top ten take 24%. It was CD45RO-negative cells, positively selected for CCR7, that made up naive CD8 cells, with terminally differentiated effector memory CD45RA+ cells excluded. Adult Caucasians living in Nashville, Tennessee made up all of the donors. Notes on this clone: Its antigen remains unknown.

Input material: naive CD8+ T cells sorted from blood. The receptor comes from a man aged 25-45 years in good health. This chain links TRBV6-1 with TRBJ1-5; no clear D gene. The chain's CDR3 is CASSEARRAWVPQHF. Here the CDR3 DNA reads TGTGCCAGCAGTGAAGCGAGGAGGGCTTGGGTGCCCCAGCATTTT.